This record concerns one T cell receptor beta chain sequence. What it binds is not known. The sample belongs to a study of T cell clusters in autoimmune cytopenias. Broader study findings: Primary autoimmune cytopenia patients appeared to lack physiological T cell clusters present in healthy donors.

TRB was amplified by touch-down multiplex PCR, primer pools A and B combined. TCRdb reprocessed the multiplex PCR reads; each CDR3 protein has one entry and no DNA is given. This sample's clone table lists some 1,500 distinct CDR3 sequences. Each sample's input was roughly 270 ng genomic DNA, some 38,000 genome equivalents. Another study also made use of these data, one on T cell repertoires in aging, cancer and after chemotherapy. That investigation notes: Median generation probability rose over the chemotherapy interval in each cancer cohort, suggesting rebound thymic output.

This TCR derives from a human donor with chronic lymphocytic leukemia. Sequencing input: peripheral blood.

CDR3 protein: CASSLSRNQPQHF. V gene TRBV7-2 combines with J gene TRBJ1-5; TCRdb selects TRBD1, and the lack of DNA leaves this call unchecked. This CDR3 contains 13 residues. Germline assignment: CDR1 SGHTA and CDR2 FQGNSA.